The present T cell receptor beta chain was sequenced within a study of PD-L1 blockade in urothelial cancer. About the study: The authors examined blood 3 weeks (second dose) and 6 weeks after treatment start. Study-wide points: Greater 3-week expansion of tumor-associated blood clones was recorded for durable-benefit patients.

The protocol was immunoSEQ multiplex PCR, while the TCRdb copy is restricted to in-frame clones and leaves out a portion. This table has about 81,000 clones, around 81% appearing once. V gave up 3 bases and J gave up 4 bases, with 10 bases separating them. CDR1 and CDR2 from the germline V gene are WNHNN and SYGVQD (reference sequence). CDR3 length equals 14 residues. About this clone: The antigen is unknown.

Time point noted: pretreatment peripheral blood. The sequence came from a middle-aged man with urothelial cancer. The sample here was PBMCs, taken around atezolizumab (anti-PD-L1) treatment. The chain links TRBV10-1 to TRBJ1-3; D unclear. CDR3 DNA: TGCGCCAGCAGTGACCGCCCCGGGGGAAACACCATATATTTT. Amino acids: CASSDRPGGNTIYF.